This entry lists 32 T cell receptor beta chains sequenced from one sample in a study of T cells in Graves' hyperthyroidism and ophthalmopathy. Amplification of TCR beta CDR3 regions used RNA as the template. In the first-round RT-PCR of the TCR CDR3, the HTBI primer set was used. TCRdb reprocessed the multiplex PCR reads via MiXCR and lists one record per CDR3 protein. Of about 530,000 distinct CDR3 sequences listed, about 15% are singletons. Sequencing was carried out using blood. These receptors were obtained from a woman in her late teens or twenties with Graves' ophthalmopathy.

There are many counts of this clonotype. This chain joins TRBV2 and TRBJ2-1, with 8 bases matching TRBD2. J gave up 3 bases and V 4 bases, and 5 bases lay outside the gene matches. This CDR3 contains 15 residues. CDR1 and CDR2 (germline): SNHLY, FYNNEI. DNA for the CDR3: TGTGCCAGCAGTGGAGCAGCGGGGGACTACAATGAGCAGTTCTTC. Amino acids: CASSGAAGDYNEQFF.

The chain combines TRBV12-3 or TRBV12-4 with TRBJ2-7; 13 bases align to TRBD2. The CDR3 has 15 amino acids. J lost 4 bases, V lost 5 bases, and 5 bases had no gene match. The CDR3 sequence is CASSPTSGGAYEQYF. The DNA of the CDR3 is TGTGCCAGCAGTCCTACTAGCGGGGGGGCGTACGAGCAGTACTTC.

This clonotype was seen more than once but under ten times. A much larger clone is a single base away; this may be a read error. The chain couples TRBV28 to TRBJ2-1; a weak D match, TRBD1 (6 bases). This CDR3 contains 13 residues. Germline CDR1 reads MDHEN; CDR2 reads SYDVKM. V gave up 3 bases and J gave up 9 bases, with 12 bases separating them. The CDR3 loop reads CASSFPSDSEQFF. In DNA, the CDR3 is TGTGCCAGCAGTTTTCCATCGGACAGTGAGCAGTTCTTC.

The V call is TRBV6-2 or TRBV6-3, the J call TRBJ2-5, with 9 bases identical to TRBD1. Germline lookup yields CDR1 MNHEY and CDR2 SVGEGT. The V and J ends lost 7 bases and 4 bases, in that order; junction bases with no gene match: 13. The CDR3 is made up of 16 amino acids. The CDR3 sequence: CASISRDRDRGETQYF. The CDR3 region has the DNA TGTGCCAGCATATCTCGGGACAGGGATAGAGGAGAGACCCAGTACTTC.

There are a few counts of this clonotype. V usage is TRBV11-2 and J usage is TRBJ2-7; no definite D call. Germline V CDR1 and CDR2: SGHAT, FQNNGV. This CDR3 spans 16 amino acids. Trimming removed 6 bases from V and 7 bases from J, with 25 bases in between. CDR3 in amino acids: CASRPAALGTLWEQYF. The CDR3 DNA reads TGTGCCAGCAGGCCGGCGGCACTTGGAACCCTTTGGGAGCAGTACTTC. The full variable domain, completed using reference TRBV11-2 and TRBJ2-7, is EAGVAQSPRYKIIEKRQSVAFWCNPISGHATLYWYQQILGQGPKLLIQFQNNGVVDDSQLPKDRFSAERLKGVDSTLKIQPAKLEDSAVYLCASRPAALGTLWEQYFGPGTRLTVT.

This chain links TRBV13 with TRBJ1-1, with 11 bases that match TRBD1. Unmatched junction bases numbered 9, after V lost 9 bases and J lost 9 bases. From germline, CDR1 is PRHDT and CDR2 FYEKMQ (reference sequence). The CDR3 extends over 13 amino acids. CDR3 region: CASSTEDRGQAFF. The DNA for the CDR3 is TGTGCCAGTAGTACCGAGGACAGGGGGCAAGCTTTCTTT.

This chain uses TRBV20-1 with TRBJ1-2, with 7 positions matching TRBD1. The CDR3 extends over 13 amino acids. The germline V gene has CDR1 DFQATT and CDR2 SNEGSKA (reference sequence). With V trimmed by 4 bases and J by 5 bases, 7 bases remained unmatched. Here the CDR3 reads CSATERTGYGYTF. The CDR3 DNA reads TGCAGTGCTACCGAGAGGACAGGATATGGCTACACCTTC.

In this sample, this clonotype turned up many times. The chain links TRBV18 to TRBJ1-4; the D is unclear. CDR3 length: 13 amino acids. Per the germline V gene, CDR1 is KGHSH and CDR2 is LQKENI. Trimming shortened V by 6 bases and J by 6 bases, and 11 bases separated the two germline ends. The DNA of the CDR3 is TGTGCCAGCTCCCGCCCCGGGGATGAAAAACTGTTTTTT. It is translated as CASSRPGDEKLFF.

This clonotype has a handful of counts. V and J are TRBV7-9 and TRBJ2-5, with 7 bases lining up with TRBD2. This CDR3 contains 16 residues. Germline V gene data show CDR1 as SEHNR and CDR2 as FQNEAQ (reference sequence). After removal of 5 bases from V and 1 base from J, the junction contained 10 bases not matched to a gene. The CDR3 DNA reads as TGTGCCAGCAGCCCCACCGCTCTAGCGGTCCAAGAGACCCAGTACTTC. Amino acid sequence: CASSPTALAVQETQYF.

This clonotype came up many times. Here the CDR3 DNA reads TGTGCCTGGGTGGCGGGGGCCCAAGAGACCCAGTACTTC. Its translation is CAWVAGAQETQYF. The chain carries TRBV30 and TRBJ2-5; a possible D gene is TRBD2 (7 bases). The CDR3 extends over 13 amino acids. V was pared by 5 bases and J by 1 base, with 11 bases between. Germline lookup yields CDR1 GTSNPN and CDR2 SVGIG (reference sequence).

This clonotype has at least ten counts. The chain links TRBV7-9 to TRBJ2-1; 7 bases are a match to TRBD2. The V and J ends lost 0 bases and 3 bases, in that order; junction bases with no gene match: 5. The length of the CDR3 is 16 residues. Germline values: CDR1 SEHNR, CDR2 FQNEAQ (reference sequence). The CDR3 reads CASSLAQSGDYNEQFF. The CDR3 DNA sequence: TGTGCCAGCAGCTTAGCCCAGAGCGGGGACTACAATGAGCAGTTCTTC.

Ten or more counts support this clonotype. The chain carries TRBV27 and TRBJ1-5; no reliable D call. Deletions cut 1 base from V and 0 bases from J, with 10 bases between. The CDR3 consists of 16 residues. Germline V gene data show CDR1 as MNHEY and CDR2 as SMNVEV (reference sequence). Here the CDR3 reads CASSLWAPDSNQPQHF. The CDR3 DNA reads as TGTGCCAGCAGTTTATGGGCACCGGATAGCAATCAGCCCCAGCATTTT.

A few counts support this clonotype. This sequence joins TRBV6-1 and TRBJ1-5; TRBD1 is a possible D gene (6 bases). Deletions cut 6 bases from V and 0 bases from J, with 15 bases between. The CDR3 consists of 16 residues. The germline V gene has CDR1 MNHNS and CDR2 SASEGT. This chain's CDR3 is CASSTGQRISNQPQHF. CDR3 bases: TGTGCCAGCAGCACCGGACAGAGAATTAGCAATCAGCCCCAGCATTTT.

V usage is TRBV7-3 and J usage is TRBJ2-2; either TRBD1 or TRBD2 may supply D (5 bases each). This CDR3 spans 18 amino acids. The germline gives CDR1 SGHTA, CDR2 FQGTGA. V was shortened by 2 bases and J by 5 bases, with 21 bases between the two germline ends. In DNA, the CDR3 is TGTGCCAGCAGCTTATTTGGGACCGACAGAAAAAGGACCGGGGAGCTGTTTTTT. Encoded protein: CASSLFGTDRKRTGELFF.

This sequence joins TRBV7-4 and TRBJ1-2; D is possibly TRBD1 (6 bases). The CDR3 covers 9 residues. CDR1 SGHVT and CDR2 SQSDAQ come from the germline V gene. This CDR3 is CPTGYGYTF. The CDR3 DNA sequence: TGTCCGACAGGCTATGGCTACACCTTC.

The table lists this clonotype with a few counts. The rearrangement links TRBV30 to TRBJ1-2; 7 positions match TRBD1. This CDR3 contains 14 residues. CDR1 and CDR2 from the germline V gene are GTSNPN and SVGIG (reference sequence). The junction had 11 bases not matched to a gene; V was cut back by 3 bases and J by 7 bases. The CDR3 here is CAWSINRGRGGYTF. In nucleotides, the CDR3 is TGTGCCTGGAGCATCAACAGGGGAAGGGGTGGCTACACCTTC.

Many counts were recorded for this clonotype. This chain uses TRBV6-6 with TRBJ1-1, with 7 positions matching TRBD1. This CDR3 comprises 15 residues. CDR1 and CDR2 (germline): MNHNY, SVGAGI (reference sequence). V lost 2 bases, J lost 0 bases, and 3 bases stayed unmatched. CDR3 loop: CASSYEGAVNTEAFF. The CDR3 DNA follows: TGTGCCAGCAGTTACGAGGGGGCGGTGAACACTGAAGCTTTCTTT.

This clonotype was detected only a few times. This chain connects TRBV14 to TRBJ2-5, with D unresolved. Germline V gene data show CDR1 as SGHDN and CDR2 as FVKESK. V was shortened by 5 bases and J by 4 bases, with 8 bases between the two germline ends. This CDR3 has 12 residues. The CDR3 is CASSDSGETQYF. CDR3 DNA: TGTGCCAGCAGCGACTCCGGAGAGACCCAGTACTTC.

The chain employs TRBV5-6 and TRBJ1-1, with TRBD1 matching over 8 bases. Germline V lookup: CDR1 SGHDT, CDR2 YYEEEE. This CDR3 is 15 amino acids long. J was trimmed by 1 base and V by 2 bases; bases with no gene match: 4. CDR3 in amino acids: CASSFAGGTNTEAFF. CDR3 DNA: TGTGCCAGCAGCTTTGCAGGGGGCACGAACACTGAAGCTTTCTTT.

This clonotype was observed at least ten times. The chain carries TRBV7-3 and TRBJ2-5; unclear D gene. CDR3 size: 13 residues. From germline, CDR1 is SGHTA and CDR2 FQGTGA. V was cut by 2 bases and J by 3 bases, with 7 bases left in between. The CDR3, as DNA: TGTGCCAGCAGCTTAGGTGTTGAAGAGACCCAGTACTTC. This translates into CASSLGVEETQYF. Full variable domain (missing parts from reference TRBV7-3 and TRBJ2-5): GAGVSQTPSNKVTEKGKYVELRCDPISGHTALYWYRQSLGQGPEFLIYFQGTGAADDSGLPNDRFFAVRPEGSVSTLKIQRTERGDSAVYLCASSLGVEETQYFGPGTRLLVL.

This clonotype was recorded at least ten times. The genes are TRBV28 and TRBJ1-1, with TRBD1 matching 9 bases. The CDR3 is made up of 15 amino acids. After removal of 7 bases from V and 6 bases from J, the junction contained 12 bases not matched to a gene. The germline V gene encodes CDR1 MDHEN and CDR2 SYDVKM. Here the CDR3 DNA reads TGTGCCAGCACCCCCCAGGGACAGGGAATCGCTGAAGCTTTCTTT. It translates to CASTPQGQGIAEAFF.

This chain links TRBV15 with TRBJ2-3, with 11 bases fitting TRBD2. Trimming removed 4 bases from V and 2 bases from J; junction bases left unmatched: 5. In germline, CDR1 is LNHNV, CDR2 YYDKDF (reference sequence). The CDR3 has 16 residues. The CDR3 here is CATSTRSGRDTDTQYF. CDR3 nucleotides: TGTGCCACCAGCACACGTAGCGGGAGGGACACAGATACGCAGTATTTT.

The chain joins TRBV3-1 to TRBJ1-1; 7 bases are shared with TRBD1. CDR3 length: 17 residues. Germline loops: CDR1 LGHDT, CDR2 YNNKEL (reference sequence). The J segment lost 10 bases and the V segment lost 4 bases, leaving 21 bases of the junction unmatched. CDR3 nucleotide sequence: TGTGCCAGCAGCCCTCAGGGGGTCCAGCTATATAGGCCATCAGCTTTCTTT. Its translation is CASSPQGVQLYRPSAFF. Full variable domain (remainder filled in from reference TRBV3-1 and TRBJ1-1): DTAVSQTPKYLVTQMGNDKSIKCEQNLGHDTMYWYKQDSKKFLKIMFSYNNKELIINETVPNRFSPKSPDKAHLNLHINSLELGDSAVYFCASSPQGVQLYRPSAFFGQGTRLTVV.

The chain joins TRBV20-1 to TRBJ2-1; no reliable D call. Germline V gene lookup returns CDR1 DFQATT and CDR2 SNEGSKA (reference sequence). V shed 2 bases and J shed 0 bases, with 5 bases lying between them. The CDR3 runs 13 residues. For the CDR3, the DNA is TGCAGTGCTAGACCGAGCTCCTACAATGAGCAGTTCTTC. Protein product: CSARPSSYNEQFF.

This clonotype was counted only a few times. This chain connects TRBV5-6 to TRBJ1-3, with TRBD1 as a possible D gene (5 bases). Germline CDR1 is SGHDT and CDR2 is YYEEEE. The CDR3 length is 14 residues. Trimming pared 0 bases from V and 3 bases from J, leaving 7 bases between. The CDR3 spells CASSLGQIGNTIYF. CDR3 DNA: TGTGCCAGCAGCTTGGGACAGATTGGAAACACCATATATTTT.

The chain couples TRBV6-1 to TRBJ1-5, with 11 nucleotides matching TRBD1. The CDR3 is 18 amino acids. Trimming took 1 base from V and 4 from J; bases not matched to a gene: 9. Germline values: CDR1 MNHNS, CDR2 SASEGT. The CDR3: CASSEVAWGTGGNQPQHF. In DNA form, the CDR3 reads TGTGCCAGCAGTGAAGTCGCGTGGGGGACAGGGGGGAATCAGCCCCAGCATTTT.

This clonotype was recorded at least ten times. This chain uses TRBV11-1 with TRBJ2-2, with 9 nucleotides matching TRBD2. Germline V lookup: CDR1 SGHAT, CDR2 FQDESV (reference sequence). J lost 2 bases, V lost 10 bases, and 2 bases had no gene match. The CDR3 is 13 residues long. CDR3 protein: CATGTSNTGELFF. Written as DNA, the CDR3 is TGTGCCACCGGGACTAGCAACACCGGGGAGCTGTTTTTT. Filled out from reference TRBV11-1 and TRBJ2-2, the complete variable domain reads EAEVAQSPRYKITEKSQAVAFWCDPISGHATLYWYRQILGQGPELLVQFQDESVVDDSQLPKDRFSAERLKGVDSTLKIQPAELGDSAMYLCATGTSNTGELFFGEGSRLTVL.

This clonotype has only a few counts. The rearrangement joins TRBV6-5 to TRBJ1-5, with TRBD1 identical over 8 bases. V lost 2 bases to trimming and J lost 9 bases; unmatched junction nucleotides: 3. The CDR3 spans 13 residues. Germline V gene sequence: CDR1 MNHEY, CDR2 SVGAGI. CDR3: CASSYGGTGPQHF. The CDR3 DNA reads TGTGCCAGCAGTTACGGGGGGACAGGGCCCCAGCATTTT.

Note on this clonotype: The junction and the germline gene differ at one end; a read error may be behind it. The chain is built from TRBV6-1 and TRBJ2-1, with a tentative D call TRBD1 (5 bases). The CDR3 contains 13 residues. Per germline, CDR1 MNHNS and CDR2 SASEGT. The CDR3 coding sequence is TGTGCCAGCAGGGAAGGCAGGGTTGCGATGGAGTTCTTC. It codes for CASREGRVAMEFF.

This rearrangement joins TRBV6-2 or TRBV6-3 to TRBJ2-5; the match to TRBD2 covers 7 bases. Germline lookup yields CDR1 MNHEY and CDR2 SVGEGT. The trim removed 0 bases at V and 2 bases at J, leaving 3 bases unmatched. The CDR3 loop spans 15 amino acids. The CDR3 coding sequence is TGTGCCAGCAGTTACTCGGAGCGGGGTCAAGAGACCCAGTACTTC. Translated, it gives CASSYSERGQETQYF.

This chain connects TRBV27 to TRBJ1-6; D is uncertain. V was shortened by 6 bases and J by 4 bases, with 16 bases between the two germline ends. The CDR3 length is 16 residues. In germline, CDR1 is MNHEY, CDR2 SMNVEV (reference sequence). This CDR3 reads CASRTTDLLYNSPLHF. CDR3 DNA: TGTGCCAGCAGGACCACTGATTTACTTTATAATTCACCCCTCCACTTT.

V and J are TRBV20-1 and TRBJ1-4; TRBD1 might be the D (5 bases). This CDR3 has 16 amino acids. CDR1 DFQATT and CDR2 SNEGSKA come from the germline V gene (reference sequence). V shed 0 bases and J shed 0 bases, with 11 bases lying between them. CDR3 coding DNA: TGCAGTGCTAGAGAGGAGGGGATGGCAACTAATGAAAAACTGTTTTTT. This translates into CSAREEGMATNEKLFF.